These 8 T cell receptor beta chains were sequenced from one sample in a study of blood T cell repertoires in COVID-19. The assay was immunoSEQ multiplex PCR, and TCRdb's table has in-frame clones only and misses some. The table has about 300,000 clones, 70% to 90% seen once. The sample consisted of PBMCs or T cells enriched from blood (not recorded which). These receptors were collected from a woman younger than 45 who had recovered from COVID-19.

The V and J genes are TRBV5-1 and TRBJ1-6, with no clear D. CDR3 length: 16 amino acids. Germline-derived CDR1 and CDR2 are SGHRS and YFSETQ. V was cut by 4 bases and J by 0 bases, with 11 bases left in between. The CDR3 DNA reads as TGCGCCAGCAGCACCGGGTCCCTCTCCTATAATTCACCCCTCCACTTT. Its protein product is CASSTGSLSYNSPLHF.

The V call is TRBV7-9, the J call TRBJ2-2; D possibly corresponds to TRBD1 (6 bases). CDR3 length: 13 residues. Germline V lookup: CDR1 SEHNR, CDR2 FQNEAQ (reference sequence). The germline V and J ends were trimmed by 5 bases and 6 bases, with 10 bases remaining between them. CDR3 region: CASSTSGAGELFF. CDR3 bases: TGTGCCAGCAGCACATCAGGGGCCGGGGAGCTGTTTTTT.

The chain is built from TRBV11-2 and TRBJ1-2, with 12 bases lining up with TRBD1. From germline, CDR1 is SGHAT and CDR2 FQNNGV. CDR3 length: 18 residues. The trim removed 4 bases at V and 4 bases at J, leaving 13 bases unmatched. The CDR3 spells CASSSGTGGSNSLYGYTF. The CDR3, as DNA: TGTGCCAGCAGCTCCGGGACAGGGGGCTCTAATTCCCTCTATGGCTACACCTTC.

The J gene is TRBJ1-1, the V gene TRBV6-5, with D perhaps TRBD1 (6 bases). The V gene's germline CDR1 is MNHEY and CDR2 SVGAGI. The CDR3 has 14 residues. Trimming shortened V by 6 bases and J by 5 bases, and 16 bases separated the two germline ends. For the CDR3, the DNA is TGTGCCAGCAGCCCACAGGGAGTTCAAACTGAAGCTTTCTTT. This translates into CASSPQGVQTEAFF.

The chain has TRBV19 and TRBJ1-6, with unresolved D. The V gene lost 6 bases and the J gene lost 8 bases, with 8 bases spanning the gap. This CDR3 region has 12 residues. The germline gives CDR1 LNHDA, CDR2 SQIVND (reference sequence). The CDR3 sequence is CASREGYSPLHF. The CDR3 nucleotides are TGTGCCAGTAGGGAGGGTTATTCACCCCTCCACTTT. Variable domain in full (rest from reference TRBV19 and TRBJ1-6): DGGITQSPKYLFRKEGQNVTLSCEQNLNHDAMYWYRQDPGQGLRLIYYSQIVNDFQKGDIAEGYSVSREKKESFPLTVTSAQKNPTAFYLCASREGYSPLHFGNGTRLTVT.

CDR3 in DNA: TGTGCCAGCAGCTTAGTGCGGGGGTTAGACACCGGGGAGCTGTTTTTT. Its translation: CASSLVRGLDTGELFF. The chain employs TRBV7-2 and TRBJ2-2; 7 bases agree with TRBD2. This CDR3 contains 16 residues. CDR1 is SGHTA and CDR2 is FQGNSA in the germline V gene. The junction had 5 bases not matched to a gene; V was cut back by 1 base and J by 3 bases.

This rearrangement joins TRBV6-5 to TRBJ1-2; D uncertain. Between the trimmed V and J ends, which lost 6 bases and 4 bases, there was a span of 15 bases. This CDR3 region has 14 residues. The germline V gene has CDR1 MNHEY and CDR2 SVGAGI. CDR3 in amino acids: CASSPEGHGYGYTF. The CDR3 region has the DNA TGTGCCAGCAGCCCGGAGGGCCACGGCTATGGCTACACCTTC.

CDR3 protein: CASSQEVRGTDTQYF. CDR3 nucleotides: TGTGCCAGCAGCCAAGAAGTTAGGGGAACAGATACGCAGTATTTT. The rearrangement joins TRBV3-1 (or the pseudogene TRBV3-2) to TRBJ2-3; perhaps TRBD1 as D (5 bases). Per germline, CDR1 LGHDT and CDR2 YNNKEL (reference sequence). The germline V and J ends were trimmed by 0 bases and 3 bases, with 10 bases remaining between them. The CDR3 has 15 amino acids.